This entry lists 12 T cell receptor beta chains sequenced from one sample in a study of T cells in Graves' hyperthyroidism and ophthalmopathy. Using RNA transcripts as the source, TCR beta CDR3 regions were amplified. First-round RT-PCR with HTBI primers amplified the TCR CDR3 region. In TCRdb, the multiplex PCR reads were re-called with MiXCR into one record per CDR3 protein. The sample yields fewer than 550,000 distinct CDR3 sequences, 15% to 19% seen once. The sample taken for sequencing was blood. Receptor source: a woman in her late teens or twenties with Graves' hyperthyroidism.

The chain joins TRBV7-6 to TRBJ2-7; 8 bases map to TRBD1. The junction had 8 bases not matched to a gene; V was cut back by 4 bases and J by 3 bases. Per the germline V gene, CDR1 is SGHVS and CDR2 is FNYEAQ. This CDR3 has 15 amino acids. The CDR3, as DNA: TGTGCCAGCAGCTCCGAGGGACAGGCGTTCTACGAGCAGTACTTC. Translating it yields CASSSEGQAFYEQYF.

This clonotype was observed a few times. V gene TRBV5-6 combines with J gene TRBJ1-6; D gene unclear. CDR1 SGHDT and CDR2 YYEEEE come from the germline V gene. This CDR3 comprises 13 residues. V dropped 4 bases and J dropped 14 bases, with 16 bases sitting between them. The CDR3 region has the DNA TGTGCCAGCAGCCCAGGATCTGGGTCATCCCTCCACTTT. This codes for CASSPGSGSSLHF.

In its sample, this clonotype was seen many times. V usage is TRBV4-1 and J usage is TRBJ1-1; the D is unclear. The germline CDR1 and CDR2 sequences are MGHRA and YSYEKL. The CDR3 sequence is 15 residues long. Trimming took off 2 bases at V and 0 bases at J, with 10 bases between the two ends. The CDR3 DNA reads TGCGCCAGCAGCCAAATCTGGGCAGTGAACACTGAAGCTTTCTTT. Protein: CASSQIWAVNTEAFF.

This clonotype was seen repeatedly, ten times or more. This chain connects TRBV2 to TRBJ1-4; D might be TRBD1 (5 bases). This CDR3 is 14 amino acids long. The germline V gene has CDR1 SNHLY and CDR2 FYNNEI. V shed 1 base and J shed 8 bases, with 11 bases lying between them. The CDR3 nucleotides are TGTGCCAGCAGTGAAGAAACAGGTGGGGAAAAACTGTTTTTT. It yields the protein CASSEETGGEKLFF.

The CDR3 sequence: CASSLAGNSQFF. The CDR3 DNA reads as TGTGCCAGCAGTTTAGCCGGGAACTCACAGTTCTTC. The gene calls are TRBV12-3 or TRBV12-4 and TRBJ2-1; D is possibly TRBD2 (5 bases). This CDR3 comprises 12 residues. Trimming pared 0 bases from V and 13 bases from J, leaving 10 bases between.

V usage is TRBV6-1 and J usage is TRBJ2-7, with TRBD1 matching over 7 bases. Per the germline V gene, CDR1 is MNHNS and CDR2 is SASEGT. J lost 3 bases, V lost 6 bases, and 8 bases had no gene match. This CDR3 region has 14 residues. CDR3 amino acids: CASSPTGIDYEQYF. CDR3 nucleotide sequence: TGTGCCAGCAGCCCGACAGGGATCGACTACGAGCAGTACTTC.

Details on this clonotype: A read error may explain this, as a much larger clone is one base away. The chain uses TRBV30 and TRBJ1-3; D gene unclear. The CDR3 consists of 13 residues. Germline V lookup: CDR1 GTSNPN, CDR2 SVGIG (reference sequence). CDR3 nucleotide sequence: TGTGCCTGGGGGCGGAACTCTGGAAGCACCATATATTTT. The encoded protein is CAWGRNSGSTIYF.

This clonotype was found many times. In DNA, the CDR3 is TGTGCCAGCAGTTACTCCGGCGGGAGTATGAAGACCCAGTACTTC. It translates to CASSYSGGSMKTQYF. The V and J genes are TRBV6-5 and TRBJ2-5, with 7 nucleotides matching TRBD2. CDR3 size: 15 residues. The trim removed 0 bases at V and 6 bases at J, leaving 7 bases unmatched. The germline V gene encodes CDR1 MNHEY and CDR2 SVGAGI.

The chain has TRBV4-1 and TRBJ2-2; a possible D gene is TRBD2 (5 bases). CDR1 is MGHRA, CDR2 YSYEKL, per germline. CDR3 length: 17 amino acids. V lost 8 bases, J lost 0 bases, and 19 bases lay in between. CDR3 sequence: CASRMTPWEPNTGELFF. Written as DNA, the CDR3 is TGCGCCAGCCGAATGACGCCTTGGGAGCCGAACACCGGGGAGCTGTTTTTT.

The sample holds many counts of this clonotype. The chain links TRBV9 to TRBJ2-5, with D perhaps TRBD1 (5 bases). Germline assignment: CDR1 SGDLS and CDR2 YYNGEE. Between the trimmed V and J ends, which lost 4 bases and 4 bases, there was a span of 17 bases. The CDR3 spans 15 residues. CDR3 bases: TGTGCCAGCAGCCCCGGTCTGGGGCTGGCAGAGACCCAGTACTTC. Its translation is CASSPGLGLAETQYF.

This clonotype was counted a few times. V usage is TRBV5-6 and J usage is TRBJ2-2; D gene unclear. Germline values: CDR1 SGHDT, CDR2 YYEEEE. Trimming left V 4 bases short and J 0 bases short, with 13 bases between. The CDR3 consists of 16 residues. The CDR3 bases are TGTGCCAGCAGCCCCTGGTTGGGGTCGAACACCGGGGAGCTGTTTTTT. Translated: CASSPWLGSNTGELFF.

This clonotype was counted at least ten times. This rearrangement joins TRBV6-1 to TRBJ1-4; perhaps TRBD1 as D (6 bases). The CDR3 runs 14 residues. The germline CDR1 and CDR2 sequences are MNHNS and SASEGT. V dropped 5 bases and J dropped 4 bases, with 11 bases sitting between them. In DNA, the CDR3 is TGTGCCAGCAGTTACCAGGGGCGTAATGAAAAACTGTTTTTT. Residues: CASSYQGRNEKLFF.